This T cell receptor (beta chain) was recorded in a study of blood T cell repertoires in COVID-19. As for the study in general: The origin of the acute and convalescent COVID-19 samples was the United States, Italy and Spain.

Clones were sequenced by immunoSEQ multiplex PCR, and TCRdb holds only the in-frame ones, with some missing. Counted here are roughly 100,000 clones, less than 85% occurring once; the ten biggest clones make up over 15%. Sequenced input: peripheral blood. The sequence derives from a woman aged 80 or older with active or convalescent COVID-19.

CDR3 region: CASSLSPLGSPLHF. The CDR3 DNA reads as TGTGCCAGCAGTTTATCGCCGCTAGGTTCACCCCTCCACTTT. The chain couples TRBV27 to TRBJ1-6; D unclear. This CDR3 is 14 amino acids long. Germline assignment: CDR1 MNHEY and CDR2 SMNVEV (reference sequence). The ends were cut back, 0 bases at V and 9 bases at J, with 9 bases in the middle.